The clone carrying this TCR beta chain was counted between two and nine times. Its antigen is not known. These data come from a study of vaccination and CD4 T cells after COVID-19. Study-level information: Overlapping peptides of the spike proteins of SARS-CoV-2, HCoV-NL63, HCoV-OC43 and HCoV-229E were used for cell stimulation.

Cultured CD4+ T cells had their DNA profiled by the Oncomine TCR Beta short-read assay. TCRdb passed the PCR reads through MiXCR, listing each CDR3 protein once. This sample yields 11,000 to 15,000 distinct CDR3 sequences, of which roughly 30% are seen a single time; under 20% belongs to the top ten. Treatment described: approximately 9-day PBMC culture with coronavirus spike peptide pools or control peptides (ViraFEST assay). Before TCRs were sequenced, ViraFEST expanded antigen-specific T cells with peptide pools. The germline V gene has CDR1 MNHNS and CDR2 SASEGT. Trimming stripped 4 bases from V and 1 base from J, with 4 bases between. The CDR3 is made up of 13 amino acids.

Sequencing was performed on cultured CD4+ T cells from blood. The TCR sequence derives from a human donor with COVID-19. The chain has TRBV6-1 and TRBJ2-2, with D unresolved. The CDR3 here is CASSAENTGELFF. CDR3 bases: TGTGCCAGCAGTGCCGAGAACACCGGGGAGCTGTTTTTT.